This TCR beta chain was recovered during a study of shared clonotypes between healthy human individuals. Running of the assay took place at deep level. How the authors handled the data: ImmunoSEQ junction-only sequences lacked quality scores, so their filtering differed. Repertoires were generated with immunoSEQ multiplex PCR, while TCRdb's copy carries only in-frame clones and drops some. The V and J calls and clone size were taken over from that table, and D and trimming were inferred from the DNA. The data contain over a million clones, around 95% of them seen just once; the ten biggest clones take up more than 0.9%. Study-level results: The four-donor shared clonotypes exceeded non-shared clonotypes in generation probability, with non-shared ones scoring lower. Collection of samples was limited to blood; tissue repertoires likely differ.

As concerns this clone: What it binds is not known.

With 3 bases clipped from V and 7 bases from J, the junction kept 16 bases outside the gene matches. Looked up from germline, CDR1 is LNHNV and CDR2 is YYDKDF (reference sequence). The CDR3 covers 17 residues. Sequencing was done on a sample of naive CD4+ T cells sorted from blood. The subset here: CD45RA+ positively selected. This sequence originates from a man aged 25 to 45 in good health. The chain recombines TRBV15 with TRBJ2-5; 8 positions agree with TRBD1. As DNA, the CDR3 is TGTGCCACCAGCAGTGACCGGGACAGGTTCCCGGGGAGGACCCAGTACTTC. It encodes CATSSDRDRFPGRTQYF.